This T cell receptor beta chain was sequenced in a study of blood T cell repertoires in COVID-19. Study background: Acute-phase and convalescent COVID-19 samples originated in the United States, Italy and Spain.

The CDR3 contains 12 residues. Germline CDR1 SNHLY, CDR2 FYNNEI. V gave up 7 bases and J gave up 3 bases, with 9 bases separating them. Only a few counts were recorded for this clone. In the source study's methods: Estimation of nucleated cell counts relied on the amplification of reference gene primers. TCRdb's copy holds only in-frame clones and misses some; the assay was immunoSEQ multiplex PCR. V, J and clone size are those of that table, while D and trimming were read from the DNA. The sample lists about 260,000 clones, more than 75% seen once, with about 8.6% in the top ten. The chain carries TRBV2 and TRBJ2-5; TRBD2 is a possible D gene (5 bases). The sequence came from a man between 40 and 49 years old with active or convalescent COVID-19. Sequencing was carried out using peripheral blood. The CDR3 DNA follows: TGTGCCAGCATAGAGGGAAAAGAGACCCAGTACTTC. Its translation is CASIEGKETQYF.